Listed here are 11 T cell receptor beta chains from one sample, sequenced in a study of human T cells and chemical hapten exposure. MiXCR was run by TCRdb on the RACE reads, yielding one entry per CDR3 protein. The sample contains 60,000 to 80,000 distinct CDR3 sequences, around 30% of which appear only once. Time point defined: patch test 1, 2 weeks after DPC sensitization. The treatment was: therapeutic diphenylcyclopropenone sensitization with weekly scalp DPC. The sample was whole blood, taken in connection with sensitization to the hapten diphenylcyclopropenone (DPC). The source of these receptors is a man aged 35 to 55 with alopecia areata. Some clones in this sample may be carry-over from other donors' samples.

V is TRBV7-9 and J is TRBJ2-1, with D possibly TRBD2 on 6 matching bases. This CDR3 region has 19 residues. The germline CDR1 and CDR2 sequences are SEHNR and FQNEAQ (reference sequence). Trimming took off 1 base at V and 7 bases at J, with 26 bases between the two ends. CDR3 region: CASSLGGGDSGSYRNEQFF. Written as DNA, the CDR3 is TGTGCCAGCAGCTTAGGAGGCGGGGACTCGGGGTCTTACAGGAATGAGCAGTTCTTC.

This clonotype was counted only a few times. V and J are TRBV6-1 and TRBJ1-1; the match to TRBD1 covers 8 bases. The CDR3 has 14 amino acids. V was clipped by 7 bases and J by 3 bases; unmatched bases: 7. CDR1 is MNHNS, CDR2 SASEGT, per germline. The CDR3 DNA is TGTGCCAGCACTGAGGGACAGGTTTACACTGAAGCTTTCTTT. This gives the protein CASTEGQVYTEAFF.

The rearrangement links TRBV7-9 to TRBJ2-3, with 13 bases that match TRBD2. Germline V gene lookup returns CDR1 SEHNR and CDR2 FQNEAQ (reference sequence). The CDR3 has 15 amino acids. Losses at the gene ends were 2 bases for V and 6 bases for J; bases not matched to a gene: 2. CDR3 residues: CASSLTSGRVDTQYF. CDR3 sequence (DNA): TGTGCCAGCAGCTTAACTAGCGGGAGGGTCGATACGCAGTATTTT.

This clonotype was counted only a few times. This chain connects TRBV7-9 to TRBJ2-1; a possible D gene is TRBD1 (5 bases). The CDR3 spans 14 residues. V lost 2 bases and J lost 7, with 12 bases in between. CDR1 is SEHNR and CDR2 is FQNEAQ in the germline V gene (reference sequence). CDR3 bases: TGTGCCAGCAGCTTAAGGGGATCTGGGAATGAGCAGTTCTTC. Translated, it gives CASSLRGSGNEQFF.

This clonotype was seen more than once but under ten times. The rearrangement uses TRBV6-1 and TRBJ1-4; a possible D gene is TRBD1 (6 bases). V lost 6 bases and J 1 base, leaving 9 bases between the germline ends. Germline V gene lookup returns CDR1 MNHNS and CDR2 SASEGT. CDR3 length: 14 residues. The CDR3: CASSVDRTNEKLFF. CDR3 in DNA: TGTGCCAGCAGCGTGGACAGAACTAATGAAAAACTGTTTTTT.

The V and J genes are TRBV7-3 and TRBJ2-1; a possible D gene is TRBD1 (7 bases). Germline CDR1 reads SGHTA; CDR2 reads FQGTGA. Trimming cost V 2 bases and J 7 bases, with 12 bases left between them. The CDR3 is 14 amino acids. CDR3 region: CASSLGQAGNEQFF. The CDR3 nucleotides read TGTGCCAGCAGCTTAGGACAGGCGGGGAATGAGCAGTTCTTC.

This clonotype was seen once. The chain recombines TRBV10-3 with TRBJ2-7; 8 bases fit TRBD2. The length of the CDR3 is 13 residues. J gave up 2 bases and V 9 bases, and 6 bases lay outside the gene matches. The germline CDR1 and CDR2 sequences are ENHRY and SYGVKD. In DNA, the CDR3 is TGTGCCATTCAGCCGGGACTAGCCTACGAGCAGTACTTC. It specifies CAIQPGLAYEQYF.

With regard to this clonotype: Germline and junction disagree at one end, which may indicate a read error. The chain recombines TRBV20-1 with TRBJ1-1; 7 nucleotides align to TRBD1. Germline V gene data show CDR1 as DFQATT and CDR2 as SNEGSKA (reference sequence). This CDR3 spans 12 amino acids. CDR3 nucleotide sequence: TGCAGTGCTAGACAGGGGGGCCCTGAAACTTTCTTT. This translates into CSARQGGPETFF.

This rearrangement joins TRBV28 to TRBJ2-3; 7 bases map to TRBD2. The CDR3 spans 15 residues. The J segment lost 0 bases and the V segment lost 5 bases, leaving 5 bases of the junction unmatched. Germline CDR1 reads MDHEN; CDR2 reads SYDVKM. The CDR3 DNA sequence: TGTGCCAGCAGTCCCGATAGCGGGAGCACAGATACGCAGTATTTT. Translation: CASSPDSGSTDTQYF.

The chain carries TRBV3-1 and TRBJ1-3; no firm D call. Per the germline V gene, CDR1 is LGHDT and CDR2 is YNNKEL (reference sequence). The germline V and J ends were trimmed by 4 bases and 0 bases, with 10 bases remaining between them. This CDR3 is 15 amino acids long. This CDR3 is CASSPLGNSGNTIYF. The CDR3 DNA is TGTGCCAGCAGCCCCCTAGGCAACTCTGGAAACACCATATATTTT. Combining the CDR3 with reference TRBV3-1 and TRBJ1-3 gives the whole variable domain DTAVSQTPKYLVTQMGNDKSIKCEQNLGHDTMYWYKQDSKKFLKIMFSYNNKELIINETVPNRFSPKSPDKAHLNLHINSLELGDSAVYFCASSPLGNSGNTIYFGEGSWLTVV.

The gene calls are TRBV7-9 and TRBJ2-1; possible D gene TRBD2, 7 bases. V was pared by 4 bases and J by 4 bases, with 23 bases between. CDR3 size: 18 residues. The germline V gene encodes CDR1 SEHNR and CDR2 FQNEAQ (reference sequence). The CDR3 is CASSSSVGGGLTYNEQFF. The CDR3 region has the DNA TGTGCCAGCAGCTCTTCGGTAGGGGGGGGTCTTACGTACAATGAGCAGTTCTTC.